This entry lists 3 T cell receptor beta chains sequenced from one sample in a study of T-cell memory formation after mild COVID-19. One entry per CDR3 protein results from TCRdb running MiXCR on the 5' RACE reads. In the table there are roughly 300,000 distinct CDR3 sequences, roughly 8% of which are singletons. The sample taken for sequencing was PBMCs or a T cell subset sorted from them (not recorded which). All receptors come from a man aged 18 to 30 who had mild COVID-19 (a few samples of this study predate the infection). Cell type and time point are not known.

The chain has TRBV20-1 and TRBJ2-5; 8 bases fit TRBD2. The CDR3 consists of 14 residues. V shed 5 bases and J 1 base; nucleotides not matched to a gene: 6. Per the germline V gene, CDR1 is DFQATT and CDR2 is SNEGSKA (reference sequence). The CDR3 protein is CSARRGLGQETQYF. CDR3 nucleotide sequence: TGCAGTGCTCGAAGGGGACTAGGCCAAGAGACCCAGTACTTC.

V gene TRBV7-2 combines with J gene TRBJ2-7; TRBD1 matches at 7 bases. Germline CDR1 reads SGHTA; CDR2 reads FQGNSA. V trimming: 6 bases; J trimming: 5 bases; junction bases outside the gene matches: 10. The CDR3 sequence is 14 residues long. In DNA, the CDR3 is TGTGCCAGCAGTTCGACAGGGCCCTATAACGAGCAGTACGTC. Translation gives CASSSTGPYNEQYV.

The gene calls are TRBV5-1 and TRBJ2-3; TRBD2 matches 9 bases. The V gene end was trimmed by 0 bases and the J gene end by 2 bases; junction bases not matched to a gene: 7. Germline V CDR1 and CDR2: SGHRS, YFSETQ. The CDR3 totals 17 residues. The CDR3 DNA sequence: TGCGCCAGCAGCTTGGCCTTAGCGGGGGTTACCACAGATACGCAGTATTTT. It specifies CASSLALAGVTTDTQYF.